This record concerns one T cell receptor beta chain sequence. Its antigen remains unknown. Amplification used 60 Vbeta primers and 13 Jbeta primers. Method: immunoSEQ multiplex PCR; TCRdb's copy keeps in-frame clones and lacks some. The repertoire holds around 110,000 clones, with over 80% as singletons. This specimen belongs to a study of cytomegalovirus exposure and HLA in healthy donors. General study results and limits: Another analysis was done later, and it associated around 16,000 TCR beta sequences with HLA alleles at 0.05 false discovery rate. Rarity marked most TCR sequences, yet some public TCRs occurred in many donors.

Trimming at V came to 5 bases and at J to 1 base, leaving 7 bases not matched to a gene. The CDR3 totals 18 residues. Germline V lookup: CDR1 ENHRY, CDR2 SYGVKD. The clonotype originates from a man aged 25-45 years in good health and CMV-seropositive. The specimen was PBMCs. This rearrangement joins TRBV10-3 to TRBJ2-1; 14 nucleotides align to TRBD2. This chain's CDR3 is CAISTTSGGAASYNEQFF. The CDR3 DNA sequence: TGTGCCATCAGTACGACTAGCGGGGGGGCGGCGTCCTACAATGAGCAGTTCTTC.